This passage covers 21 T cell receptor beta chains from one sample sequenced in a study of Ad26.COV2.S vaccination and SARS-CoV-2 variants. The data were produced by immunoSEQ multiplex PCR, yet TCRdb's version contains in-frame clones alone and is incomplete. The sample has under 300,000 clones; around 88% are singletons. Sample treatment: around 19 received Ad26.COV2.S at low or high dose, single or two shots; roughly five received placebo; per-sample allocation not given. Day 63 following the first vaccine or placebo injection was when the samples were taken. The sequencing used peripheral blood, collected in a trial of Ad26.COV2.S vaccine versus placebo. Receptor source: a person between 18 and 65 years old who received the Ad26.COV2.S COVID-19 vaccine or a placebo.

The V and J genes are TRBV6-2 or TRBV6-3 and TRBJ2-3; 8 positions agree with TRBD1. The V segment lost 2 bases and the J segment 2 bases; nucleotides outside the gene matches: 6. Germline loops: CDR1 MNHEY, CDR2 SVGEGT. This CDR3 is built from 16 residues. CDR3 nucleotide sequence: TGTGCCAGCAGTTACGGACAGGGATCTATCACAGATACGCAGTATTTT. Translation gives CASSYGQGSITDTQYF.

The chain recombines TRBV24-1 with TRBJ2-1; 9 bases align to TRBD1. Trimming removed 5 bases from V and 7 bases from J; junction bases left unmatched: 8. In germline, CDR1 is KGHDR, CDR2 SFDVKD. This CDR3 region has 15 residues. CDR3 protein: CATSVYGQGLNEQFF. CDR3 bases: TGTGCCACCAGTGTGTACGGACAGGGGCTGAATGAGCAGTTCTTC.

The rearrangement joins TRBV6-2 or TRBV6-3 to TRBJ1-1; a weak D match, TRBD1 (6 bases). This CDR3 is 15 amino acids long. V was shortened by 5 bases and J by 1 base, with 14 bases between the two germline ends. The germline CDR1 and CDR2 sequences are MNHEY and SVGEGT. The CDR3 DNA sequence: TGTGCCAGCAGTCAACGACAGGTTTGGAACACTGAAGCTTTCTTT. This encodes CASSQRQVWNTEAFF.

This chain uses TRBV6-2 or TRBV6-3 with TRBJ1-2; possible D gene TRBD1, 6 bases. Per germline, CDR1 MNHEY and CDR2 SVGEGT. Trimming took off 4 bases at V and 5 bases at J, with 17 bases between the two ends. This CDR3 is 15 amino acids long. Here the CDR3 DNA reads TGTGCCAGCAGTTCCCCGGCAGGGGCGGATTATGGCTACACCTTC. Encoded protein: CASSSPAGADYGYTF.

This chain joins TRBV12-5 and TRBJ2-5, with D unresolved. Germline V lookup: CDR1 LGHNT, CDR2 FRNRAP. Trimming pared 0 bases from V and 5 bases from J, leaving 10 bases between. The CDR3 is made up of 14 amino acids. The CDR3 DNA follows: TGTGCTAGTGGTTTGGTATCGCAGCCGGAGACCCAGTACTTC. Translation: CASGLVSQPETQYF.

The J gene is TRBJ2-3, the V gene TRBV7-2; D remains unclear. Between the trimmed V and J ends, which lost 4 bases and 1 base, there was a span of 9 bases. Looked up from germline, CDR1 is SGHTA and CDR2 is FQGNSA. This CDR3 is 14 amino acids long. CDR3 sequence (DNA): TGTGCCAGCAGCTCCCCCCCGGGCACAGATACGCAGTATTTT. Residues: CASSSPPGTDTQYF.

The chain recombines TRBV18 with TRBJ2-7, with a tentative D call TRBD2 (6 bases). The V and J ends lost 4 bases and 5 bases respectively, with 12 bases between them. The CDR3 covers 13 residues. CDR1 and CDR2 (germline): KGHSH, LQKENI. CDR3 protein: CASSLGGADEQYV. The DNA for the CDR3 is TGTGCCAGCTCACTAGGAGGGGCGGACGAGCAGTACGTC.

The rearrangement joins TRBV14 to TRBJ2-7; D unresolved. The germline CDR1 and CDR2 sequences are SGHDN and FVKESK. The CDR3 is 14 amino acids. With 1 base removed from V and 1 base from J, the gap between germline ends came to 8 bases. CDR3 region: CASSQGSGSYEQYV. The DNA of the CDR3 is TGTGCCAGCAGCCAAGGGTCGGGTTCCTACGAGCAGTACGTC.

This chain links TRBV7-9 with TRBJ2-7; weak D call: TRBD1 (6 bases). V shed 2 bases and J shed 0 bases, with 14 bases lying between them. This CDR3 contains 16 residues. In germline, CDR1 is SEHNR, CDR2 FQNEAQ (reference sequence). The CDR3 DNA reads as TGTGCCAGCAGCTTATTCGACAGGCTCAGCTCCTACGAGCAGTACTTC. Translated, it gives CASSLFDRLSSYEQYF.

The chain uses TRBV19 and TRBJ2-1, with 16 bases that match TRBD2. The V gene end was trimmed by 5 bases and the J gene end by 6 bases; junction bases not matched to a gene: 7. Germline V gene lookup returns CDR1 LNHDA and CDR2 SQIVND (reference sequence). CDR3 length equals 17 residues. DNA of the CDR3: TGTGCCAGTAGTTCCCCGGGACTAGCGGGAGGGCCCAATGAGCAGTTCTTC. Amino acids: CASSSPGLAGGPNEQFF.

CDR3 amino acids: CASSFQLIGYTF. The CDR3 region has the DNA TGTGCCAGCAGTTTCCAGTTGATAGGCTACACCTTC. This rearrangement joins TRBV12-3 or TRBV12-4 to TRBJ1-2, with no clear D. CDR3 length: 12 amino acids. V was shortened by 3 bases and J by 8 bases, with 10 bases between the two germline ends.

The chain recombines TRBV6-4 with TRBJ2-1; D is undetermined. The CDR3 spans 14 residues. Germline lookup yields CDR1 MRHNA and CDR2 SNTAGT. Trimming left V 0 bases short and J 5 bases short, with 8 bases between. The CDR3 nucleotides read TGTGCCAGCAGTGACTCGAGTGGCCACAATGAGCAGTTCTTC. Its protein product is CASSDSSGHNEQFF.

The genes are TRBV7-2 and TRBJ2-7; 8 nucleotides align to TRBD1. Germline CDR1 SGHTA, CDR2 FQGNSA. Germline trimming cut 5 bases from V and 5 bases from J; bases unmatched to any gene: 11. This CDR3 has 15 residues. The CDR3 DNA reads as TGTGCCAGCAGCCGGCCGACAGGGGCCCCTCACGAGCAGTACTTC. This sequence encodes CASSRPTGAPHEQYF.

The chain combines TRBV4-2 with TRBJ1-1, with 7 bases fitting TRBD1. CDR1 and CDR2 (germline): LGHNA, YNFKEQ. This CDR3 has 15 residues. V gave up 5 bases and J gave up 0 bases; unmatched junction bases: 6. CDR3: CASSSNRGLNTEAFF. CDR3 sequence (DNA): TGTGCCAGCAGCTCAAACAGGGGCTTGAACACTGAAGCTTTCTTT.

The rearrangement links TRBV5-6 to TRBJ2-1; the D is unclear. The CDR3 runs to 17 residues. CDR1 SGHDT and CDR2 YYEEEE come from the germline V gene. V dropped 0 bases and J dropped 0 bases, with 13 bases sitting between them. The CDR3 DNA follows: TGTGCCAGCAGCTTGGGTCTCACGGCTAGCTCCTACAATGAGCAGTTCTTC. It is translated as CASSLGLTASSYNEQFF.

This clone has a handful of counts. The CDR3 here is CATNRDSYGYTF. CDR3 in DNA: TGTGCCACCAACCGGGACAGCTATGGCTACACCTTC. This chain uses TRBV7-9 with TRBJ1-2, with 7 bases fitting TRBD1. There are 12 residues in the CDR3. The germline V gene has CDR1 SEHNR and CDR2 FQNEAQ (reference sequence). With V trimmed by 10 bases and J by 4 bases, 6 bases remained unmatched.

The chain recombines TRBV7-2 with TRBJ2-1, with 12 bases identical to TRBD2. The CDR3 contains 16 residues. V gave up 7 bases and J gave up 8 bases; unmatched junction bases: 12. The V gene's germline CDR1 is SGHTA and CDR2 FQGNSA. DNA of the CDR3: TGTGCCAGCACGCAGGTAGCTAGCGGGGGGGTCCATGAGCAGTTCTTC. Its protein is CASTQVASGGVHEQFF. Together with reference TRBV7-2 and TRBJ2-1, the CDR3 gives the full variable domain: GAGVSQSPSNKVTEKGKDVELRCDPISGHTALYWYRQSLGQGLEFLIYFQGNSAPDKSGLPSDRFSAERTGGSVSTLTIQRTQQEDSAVYLCASTQVASGGVHEQFFGPGTRLTVL.

V and J are TRBV19 and TRBJ2-1; TRBD2 matches 11 bases. Germline loops: CDR1 LNHDA, CDR2 SQIVND (reference sequence). J was trimmed by 3 bases and V by 4 bases; bases with no gene match: 11. The CDR3 contains 18 residues. The CDR3 DNA reads TGTGCCAGTAGTACAGGGCTCACTAGCGGGGGTCTCTACAATGAGCAGTTCTTC. Its protein product is CASSTGLTSGGLYNEQFF.

This clone is a singleton in its sample. The CDR3 DNA reads as TGTGCCAGCAGCCTCGGGACGGAGAATGAAAAACTGTTTTTT. It codes for CASSLGTENEKLFF. The rearrangement uses TRBV7-2 and TRBJ1-4; D may be TRBD1 (5 bases). There are 14 residues in the CDR3. Germline V lookup: CDR1 SGHTA, CDR2 FQGNSA. Trimming shortened V by 5 bases and J by 5 bases, and 12 bases separated the two germline ends.

The V gene is TRBV5-1, the J gene TRBJ2-5; D remains unclear. V lost 2 bases, J lost 5 bases, and 4 bases lay in between. The CDR3 length is 11 residues. Germline CDR1 and CDR2: SGHRS and YFSETQ. CDR3 in DNA: TGCGCCAGCAGCTTTTTGGAGACCCAGTACTTC. Its protein product is CASSFLETQYF.

The chain is built from TRBV12-5 and TRBJ2-2; TRBD1 might be the D (5 bases). The CDR3 sequence is 14 residues long. Deletions cut 6 bases from V and 5 bases from J, with 13 bases between. Germline V gives CDR1 LGHNT, CDR2 FRNRAP. The DNA of the CDR3 is TGTGCTAGTGGCGAGCCAGGGCTAACCGGGGAGCTGTTTTTT. Its protein product is CASGEPGLTGELFF.